This TCR beta chain was identified in a study of patients and donors after allogeneic stem cell transplantation. TCRdb re-derived calls from the RT-PCR reads in MiXCR, one entry per CDR3 protein. Among roughly 200,000 distinct CDR3 sequences listed, roughly 40% were seen once. Material for sequencing was blood, either unsorted or a sorted T cell fraction (not recorded which). The sequence was obtained from a human donor who was either an allogeneic HSCT recipient or a stem cell or donor lymphocyte infusion donor (not recorded which). It is not recorded whose cells these are; they may come from a transplant donor.

CDR3 DNA sequence: TGTGCCAGCAGCTTGGGTACCCAGCAATATCACGGGGAGCTGTTTTTT. It translates to CASSLGTQQYHGELFF. The V gene is TRBV5-4, the J gene TRBJ2-2; D is ambiguous. V lost 0 bases and J 7 bases, leaving 16 bases between the germline ends. The germline V gene has CDR1 SGHNT and CDR2 YYREEE (reference sequence). This CDR3 has 16 amino acids.